Below are 17 T cell receptor beta chains sequenced from a single sample in a study of shared clonotypes between healthy human individuals. Sequenced by immunoSEQ multiplex PCR; TCRdb stores in-frame clones only, minus some. The sample contains hundreds of thousands of clones, 97% of which appear only once. The sequenced sample consisted of naive CD4+ T cells sorted from blood. The subset is: CD45RA+ positively selected. These receptors came from a woman between 25 and 40 years old in good health.

The chain employs TRBV5-1 and TRBJ1-1, with 9 bases fitting TRBD1. Trimming removed 4 bases from V and 3 bases from J; junction bases left unmatched: 4. The CDR3 extends over 14 amino acids. Germline V CDR1 and CDR2: SGHRS, YFSETQ. Here the CDR3 DNA reads TGCGCCAGCAGCGGGGACAGGGTGGACACTGAAGCTTTCTTT. This sequence encodes CASSGDRVDTEAFF.

This clone appeared a single time. The V call is TRBV7-9, the J call TRBJ2-7; the match to TRBD1 covers 8 bases. V shed 5 bases and J 3 bases; nucleotides not matched to a gene: 6. The germline V gene has CDR1 SEHNR and CDR2 FQNEAQ (reference sequence). The CDR3 has 14 amino acids. This CDR3 is CASSVTGDLYEQYF. CDR3 in DNA: TGTGCCAGCAGCGTGACAGGGGATCTCTACGAGCAGTACTTC.

The chain uses TRBV28 and TRBJ1-5; no definite D call. Germline loops: CDR1 MDHEN, CDR2 SYDVKM. The CDR3 has 17 residues. Trimming cost V 3 bases and J 5 bases, with 20 bases left between them. CDR3: CASSFYSFARRDQPQHF. As DNA, the CDR3 is TGTGCCAGCAGTTTTTATTCCTTCGCCCGGCGGGATCAGCCCCAGCATTTT. Drawing the rest from reference TRBV28 and TRBJ1-5, the complete variable domain is DVKVTQSSRYLVKRTGEKVFLECVQDMDHENMFWYRQDPGLGLRLIYFSYDVKMKEKGDIPEGYSVSREKKERFSLILESASTNQTSMYLCASSFYSFARRDQPQHFGDGTRLSIL.

The chain recombines TRBV28 with TRBJ1-5; a weak D match, TRBD1 (5 bases). Trimming stripped 5 bases from V and 2 bases from J, with 28 bases between. Germline CDR1 reads MDHEN; CDR2 reads SYDVKM. CDR3 length: 20 amino acids. In nucleotides, the CDR3 is TGTGCCAGCAGTCCATCCTTTTTAGCGCCAGGGAGGTTGGGCAATCAGCCCCAGCATTTT. Translation: CASSPSFLAPGRLGNQPQHF.

For the CDR3, the DNA is TGTGCCAGCACCACGTTGTTGGTCGGAGAGACCCAGTACTTC. This translates into CASTTLLVGETQYF. The chain recombines TRBV28 with TRBJ2-5; no clear D gene. Trimming took 7 bases from V and 4 from J, leaving 16 bases between them. CDR1 is MDHEN and CDR2 is SYDVKM in the germline V gene. The CDR3 has 14 residues. The variable domain in full, completed from reference TRBV28 and TRBJ2-5, reads DVKVTQSSRYLVKRTGEKVFLECVQDMDHENMFWYRQDPGLGLRLIYFSYDVKMKEKGDIPEGYSVSREKKERFSLILESASTNQTSMYLCASTTLLVGETQYFGPGTRLLVL.

The genes are TRBV7-8 and TRBJ2-1, with D perhaps being TRBD1 or TRBD2 (7 bases each). Germline V gene lookup returns CDR1 SGHVS and CDR2 FQNEAQ. The CDR3 is 17 residues long. V was cut by 5 bases and J by 2 bases, with 19 bases left in between. This chain's CDR3 is CASSPGGAGAAYNEQFF. The CDR3 DNA reads TGTGCCAGCAGCCCAGGGGGGGCGGGAGCCGCCTACAATGAGCAGTTCTTC.

The rearrangement links TRBV11-2 to TRBJ2-5; D is uncertain. The CDR3 covers 13 residues. Trimming pared 7 bases from V and 2 bases from J, leaving 11 bases between. Germline CDR1 is SGHAT and CDR2 is FQNNGV. Written as DNA, the CDR3 is TGTGCCAGCACGAGTGGGCCGCAAGAGACCCAGTACTTC. This codes for CASTSGPQETQYF.

The rearrangement links TRBV18 to TRBJ2-5, with TRBD1 as a possible D gene (6 bases). The CDR3 runs to 14 residues. CDR1 and CDR2 (germline): KGHSH, LQKENI. V lost 4 bases and J 1 base, leaving 10 bases between the germline ends. This CDR3 is CASSRGQLQETQYF. The CDR3 DNA follows: TGTGCCAGCTCACGTGGACAGCTCCAAGAGACCCAGTACTTC.

The V call is TRBV4-1, the J call TRBJ1-5; maybe TRBD1 (5 bases). V was shortened by 1 base and J by 1 base, with 20 bases between the two germline ends. The CDR3 is 19 amino acids. CDR1 and CDR2 (germline): MGHRA, YSYEKL. The chain's CDR3 is CASSQGWGRTGASNQPQHF. The CDR3 DNA reads as TGCGCCAGCAGCCAAGGGTGGGGGAGAACAGGCGCAAGCAATCAGCCCCAGCATTTT.

This chain links TRBV12-1 with TRBJ1-1. TRBV12-1 is reported as a pseudogene. The CDR3 has 16 residues. CDR3 in amino acids: CASSFLLGRGNTEAFF. CDR3 coding DNA: TGTGCCAGCAGCTTCCTTTTGGGACGGGGGAACACTGAAGCTTTCTTT.

This clone was detected once. The chain employs TRBV7-7 and TRBJ1-2, with 7 nucleotides matching TRBD1. Losses at the gene ends were 1 base for V and 8 bases for J; bases not matched to a gene: 13. The V gene's germline CDR1 is SSHAT and CDR2 FNYEAQ (reference sequence). The CDR3 length is 16 residues. The DNA for the CDR3 is TGTGCCAGCAGCTTAGTGGACATCAGGGGGACGAGAGGCTACACCTTC. Translated, it gives CASSLVDIRGTRGYTF.

The chain couples TRBV7-9 to TRBJ1-2, with 7 bases lining up with TRBD1. Germline V gene lookup returns CDR1 SEHNR and CDR2 FQNEAQ (reference sequence). The CDR3 consists of 14 residues. V lost 1 base, J lost 6 bases, and 5 bases stayed unmatched. CDR3 sequence: CASSLDGDSHGYTF. CDR3 DNA: TGTGCCAGCAGCTTAGATGGGGACAGCCATGGCTACACCTTC.

This chain uses TRBV11-3 with TRBJ2-3; TRBD1 agrees at 10 bases. There are 14 residues in the CDR3. The ends lost 7 bases at V and 4 bases at J; junction bases unmatched: 5. Per germline, CDR1 SGHNT and CDR2 YENEEA. The CDR3 protein is CASTGQGESDTQYF. CDR3 sequence (DNA): TGTGCCAGCACCGGACAGGGGGAGTCAGATACGCAGTATTTT.

Only one count was recorded for this clone. The rearrangement joins TRBV28 to TRBJ2-3, with 7 bases aligning to TRBD2. The length of the CDR3 is 15 residues. Germline V CDR1 and CDR2: MDHEN, SYDVKM. V dropped 2 bases and J dropped 8; count of bases not matched to a gene: 10. The CDR3 region has the DNA TGTGCCAGCAGTTTAGCTAGCGGAGCCCCGGGTACGCAGTATTTT. Residues: CASSLASGAPGTQYF.

This chain connects TRBV7-9 to TRBJ2-5; D is perhaps TRBD1 (6 bases). The CDR3 sequence is 14 residues long. Per germline, CDR1 SEHNR and CDR2 FQNEAQ (reference sequence). Trimming left V 1 base short and J 5 bases short, with 11 bases between. The CDR3 DNA is TGTGCCAGCAGCTTAGTCCAGGGGACGGAGACCCAGTACTTC. Encoded protein: CASSLVQGTETQYF.

The V and J genes are TRBV4-1 and TRBJ2-5; D perhaps matches TRBD1 (6 bases). CDR1 is MGHRA and CDR2 is YSYEKL in the germline V gene. The ends were cut back, 0 bases at V and 1 base at J, with 15 bases in the middle. The CDR3 contains 17 residues. In nucleotides, the CDR3 is TGCGCCAGCAGCCAAGAGCTTGGACAGATTACCCAAGAGACCCAGTACTTC. It is translated as CASSQELGQITQETQYF.

This chain uses TRBV28 with TRBJ1-2; 8 bases match TRBD1. From germline, CDR1 is MDHEN and CDR2 SYDVKM. Trimming removed 6 bases from V and 7 bases from J; junction bases left unmatched: 13. The CDR3 contains 15 residues. The CDR3 nucleotides are TGTGCCAGCAGCACAATCGGACAGGGATCGGGTGGCTACACCTTC. Protein: CASSTIGQGSGGYTF.